These T cell receptor beta chains were read from a single sample in a study of shared clonotypes between healthy human individuals. The table came from immunoSEQ multiplex PCR; TCRdb's copy has only in-frame clones and leaves some out. The sample shows just over 2,000,000 clones, over 85% of them seen only once. Input material: naive CD8+ T cells sorted from blood. The receptors come from a man in his late teens or twenties in good health. The CDR3 runs from the conserved cysteine through the conserved F or W. Each record gives: J gene, V gene, D gene, clone size, CDR3 protein, CDR3 DNA. A D gene is named only where the DNA matches it firmly. Only some rows state a clone size, as once, few, many or a class for expanded clones.

TRBJ2-7	TRBV5-1	TRBD1	-	CASSLAGDSAYEQYF	TGCGCCAGCAGCTTGGCAGGGGACAGTGCCTACGAGCAGTACTTC
TRBJ1-2	TRBV4-3	-	-	CASSQVSGVDGYTF	TGCGCCAGCAGCCAAGTTTCAGGGGTGGATGGCTACACCTTC
TRBJ1-1	TRBV7-9	-	-	CASSLGTGPEAFF	TGTGCCAGCAGCTTAGGCACGGGCCCTGAAGCTTTCTTT
TRBJ2-3	TRBV27	TRBD2	-	CATSRGGYSITDTQYF	TGTGCCACCTCACGGGGGGGGTATAGTATCACAGATACGCAGTATTTT
TRBJ1-2	TRBV6-5	-	-	CASSYPLGGMNYGYTF	TGTGCCAGCAGTTACCCCCTCGGGGGGATGAACTATGGCTACACCTTC
TRBJ1-3	TRBV18	-	-	CASSPPPAGDTIYF	TGTGCCAGCTCACCACCGCCAGCGGGGGACACCATATATTTT
TRBJ2-2	TRBV6-5	TRBD2	-	CASSYFAGGTGELFF	TGTGCCAGCAGTTACTTCGCGGGGGGGACCGGGGAGCTGTTTTTT
TRBJ2-7	TRBV27	TRBD2	once	CASSPELAGVYEQYF	TGTGCCAGCAGTCCCGAGCTAGCGGGGGTATACGAGCAGTACTTC
TRBJ2-7	TRBV11-2	-	-	CASSLGSPMAYEQYF	TGTGCCAGCAGCTTAGGGTCACCTATGGCCTACGAGCAGTACTTC
TRBJ1-2	TRBV30	-	-	CAWSESNYGYTF	TGTGCCTGGAGTGAGAGTAACTATGGCTACACCTTC
TRBJ2-3	TRBV4-1	-	once	CASSPREDTQYF	TGCGCCAGCAGCCCGAGGGAGGATACGCAGTATTTT
TRBJ2-2	TRBV6-6	-	-	CASSYYSPGSGELFF	TGTGCCAGCAGTTATTACAGTCCAGGGTCCGGGGAGCTGTTTTTT
TRBJ2-3	TRBV29-1	-	-	CSVAAGGTDTQYF	TGCAGCGTCGCCGCTGGGGGGACCGACACGCAGTATTTT
TRBJ2-7	TRBV4-1	-	-	CASSPTAGSYEQYF	TGCGCCAGCAGCCCTACGGCAGGCTCCTACGAGCAGTACTTC
TRBJ2-7	TRBV7-9	-	-	CASSPTASYEQYF	TGTGCCAGCAGCCCCACAGCCTCCTACGAGCAGTACTTC
TRBJ1-5	TRBV5-1	-	-	CASSLTGSDSNQPQHF	TGCGCCAGCAGCCTAACCGGGTCCGATAGCAATCAGCCCCAGCATTTT
TRBJ2-7	TRBV9	-	-	CASSVASGREQYF	TGTGCCAGCAGCGTAGCCTCGGGACGCGAGCAGTACTTC
TRBJ2-2	TRBV9	-	-	CASSVDNTGELFF	TGTGCCAGCAGCGTAGACAACACCGGGGAGCTGTTTTTT
TRBJ2-7	TRBV7-9	-	-	CASSLLGAGPSSYEQYF	TGTGCCAGCAGCTTATTGGGCGCGGGTCCGAGCTCCTACGAGCAGTACTTC
TRBJ2-7	TRBV2	-	-	CASSLTGKYEQYF	TGTGCCAGCAGTCTGACAGGAAAGTACGAGCAGTACTTC
TRBJ2-7	TRBV11-2	-	-	CASSFGNSGGEQYF	TGTGCCAGCAGCTTCGGGAATTCTGGGGGCGAGCAGTACTTC
TRBJ2-7	TRBV6-1	-	-	CASSETGVASYEQYF	TGTGCCAGCAGTGAAACGGGAGTCGCCTCCTACGAGCAGTACTTC
TRBJ2-7	TRBV4-1	TRBD2	-	CASSGLAGGLHEQYF	TGCGCCAGCAGCGGATTAGCGGGAGGGCTCCACGAGCAGTACTTC
TRBJ2-5	TRBV25-1	TRBD1	-	CASSEWGRGLETQYF	TGTGCCAGCAGTGAATGGGGCAGGGGGCTTGAGACCCAGTACTTC
TRBJ2-7	TRBV14	TRBD2	-	CASSQSGSSYEQYF	TGTGCCAGCAGCCAGAGCGGGAGCTCCTACGAGCAGTACTTC
TRBJ2-3	TRBV5-6	TRBD1	-	CASSPLPGTGNTDTQYF	TGTGCCAGCAGTCCTCTCCCCGGGACAGGAAACACAGATACGCAGTATTTT
TRBJ1-2	TRBV10-1	-	-	CASSEGFGYGYTF	TGCGCCAGCAGTGAGGGATTCGGCTATGGCTACACCTTC
TRBJ2-7	TRBV7-9	TRBD2	-	CASSLVAGDYEQYF	TGTGCCAGCAGCTTAGTGGCGGGAGACTACGAGCAGTACTTC
TRBJ2-7	TRBV15	-	-	CATSRENSRNEQYF	TGTGCCACCAGCAGAGAAAATTCGAGGAACGAGCAGTACTTC